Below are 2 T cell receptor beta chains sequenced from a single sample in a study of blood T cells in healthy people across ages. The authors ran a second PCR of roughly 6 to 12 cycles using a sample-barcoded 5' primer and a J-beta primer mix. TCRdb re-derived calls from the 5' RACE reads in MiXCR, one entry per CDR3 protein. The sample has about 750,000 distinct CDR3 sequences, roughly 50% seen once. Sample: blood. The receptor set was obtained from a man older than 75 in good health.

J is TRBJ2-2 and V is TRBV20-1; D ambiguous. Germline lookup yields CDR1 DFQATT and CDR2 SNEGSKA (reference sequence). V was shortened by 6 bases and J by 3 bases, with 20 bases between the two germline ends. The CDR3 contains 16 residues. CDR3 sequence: CSAPSSVRTHTGELFF. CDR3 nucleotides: TGCAGTGCCCCGTCATCGGTCAGGACCCACACCGGGGAGCTGTTTTTT.

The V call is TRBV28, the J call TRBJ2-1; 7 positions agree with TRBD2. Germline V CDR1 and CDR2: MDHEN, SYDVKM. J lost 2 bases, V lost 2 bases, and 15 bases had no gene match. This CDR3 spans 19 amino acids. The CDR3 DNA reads TGTGCCAGCAGTTTAATGGTCCATTGGGGGAGGGTTACCTACAATGAGCAGTTCTTC. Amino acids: CASSLMVHWGRVTYNEQFF.